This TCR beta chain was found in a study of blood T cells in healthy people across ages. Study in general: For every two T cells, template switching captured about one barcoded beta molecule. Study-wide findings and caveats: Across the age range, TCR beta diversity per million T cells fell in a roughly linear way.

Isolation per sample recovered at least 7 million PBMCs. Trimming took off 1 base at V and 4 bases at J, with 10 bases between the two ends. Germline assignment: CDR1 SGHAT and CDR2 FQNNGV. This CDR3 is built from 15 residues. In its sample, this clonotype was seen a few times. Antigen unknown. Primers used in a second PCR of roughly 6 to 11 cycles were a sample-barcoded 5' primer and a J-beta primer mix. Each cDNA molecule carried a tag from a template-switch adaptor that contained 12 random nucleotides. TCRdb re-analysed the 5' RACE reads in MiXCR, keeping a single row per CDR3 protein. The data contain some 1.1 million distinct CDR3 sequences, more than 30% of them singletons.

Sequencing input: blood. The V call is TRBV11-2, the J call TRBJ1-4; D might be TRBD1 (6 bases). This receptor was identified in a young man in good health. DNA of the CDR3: TGTGCCAGCAGCTTAGGAGACAGGCGTAATGAAAAACTGTTTTTT. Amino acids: CASSLGDRRNEKLFF.